What follows are 9 T cell receptor beta chains derived from one specimen sequenced in a study of blood T cell repertoires in COVID-19. Generated by immunoSEQ multiplex PCR, the TCRdb table keeps only in-frame clones and is missing some. The sample yields about 140,000 clones, under 85% seen once. Sequencing was done on a sample of peripheral blood. These receptors were taken from a human donor in a cohort sampled during active COVID-19.

The V call is TRBV9, the J call TRBJ2-2; the D is unclear. This CDR3 has 12 amino acids. Deletions cut 9 bases from V and 6 bases from J, with 12 bases between. Germline assignment: CDR1 SGDLS and CDR2 YYNGEE. The CDR3 bases are TGTGCCACCTCTAGGATTCCCGGGGAGCTGTTTTTT. Its protein is CATSRIPGELFF.

The chain couples TRBV5-8 to TRBJ1-1; TRBD1 is a possible D gene (6 bases). Germline-derived CDR1 and CDR2 are SGHTS and YDEGEE. This CDR3 contains 16 residues. V was shortened by 1 base and J by 5 bases, with 18 bases between the two germline ends. The CDR3 reads CASSLKGGARVTEAFF. Here the CDR3 DNA reads TGTGCCAGCAGCTTGAAGGGGGGGGCCAGGGTAACTGAAGCTTTCTTT.

In its sample, this clone was seen once. The CDR3 protein is CASSPPGQAQYF. DNA for the CDR3: TGTGCCAGCAGCCCGCCCGGACAGGCCCAGTACTTC. V usage is TRBV7-6 and J usage is TRBJ2-5; 7 positions match TRBD1. J gave up 9 bases and V 5 bases, and 6 bases lay outside the gene matches. The CDR3 has 12 residues. Germline lookup yields CDR1 SGHVS and CDR2 FNYEAQ.

The rearrangement uses TRBV7-2 and TRBJ2-3; a weak D match, TRBD2 (5 bases). Per the germline V gene, CDR1 is SGHTA and CDR2 is FQGNSA. V dropped 0 bases and J dropped 5 bases, with 9 bases sitting between them. The CDR3 consists of 14 residues. CDR3 sequence: CASSLAVSGDTQYF. CDR3 sequence (DNA): TGTGCCAGCAGCTTAGCGGTCAGCGGAGATACGCAGTATTTT.

The J gene is TRBJ2-5, the V gene TRBV18; 7 nucleotides agree with TRBD1. J lost 3 bases, V lost 4 bases, and 5 bases had no gene match. The germline CDR1 and CDR2 sequences are KGHSH and LQKENI. This CDR3 region has 14 residues. The chain's CDR3 is CASSHGQAEETQYF. CDR3 sequence (DNA): TGTGCCAGCTCACACGGACAGGCGGAAGAGACCCAGTACTTC.

The rearrangement links TRBV19 to TRBJ1-5, with D maybe TRBD1 (6 bases). The V and J ends lost 5 bases and 2 bases respectively, with 16 bases between them. Germline assignment: CDR1 LNHDA and CDR2 SQIVND (reference sequence). This CDR3 contains 16 residues. CDR3 region: CASSADSRGGNQPQHF. CDR3 DNA sequence: TGTGCCAGTAGTGCTGACTCCAGGGGAGGCAATCAGCCCCAGCATTTT.

The chain uses TRBV18 and TRBJ2-3; 11 nucleotides line up with TRBD2. This CDR3 has 18 residues. J gave up 1 base and V 3 bases, and 9 bases lay outside the gene matches. Germline V gene sequence: CDR1 KGHSH, CDR2 LQKENI. In DNA, the CDR3 is TGTGCCAGCTCACCGGGACTAGCGGAGGAGGGGGGCACAGATACGCAGTATTTT. Amino acid sequence: CASSPGLAEEGGTDTQYF.

This sequence joins TRBV18 and TRBJ2-3; 8 positions agree with TRBD2. The trim removed 0 bases at V and 3 bases at J, leaving 2 bases unmatched. Germline loops: CDR1 KGHSH, CDR2 LQKENI. The CDR3 spans 15 residues. DNA for the CDR3: TGTGCCAGCTCACCACCCGTAGCGGGGACAGATACGCAGTATTTT. Encoded protein: CASSPPVAGTDTQYF. Complete variable domain (other parts from reference TRBV18 and TRBJ2-3): NAGVMQNPRHLVRRRGQEARLRCSPMKGHSHVYWYRQLPEEGLKFMVYLQKENIIDESGMPKERFSAEFPKEGPSILRIQQVVRGDSAAYFCASSPPVAGTDTQYFGPGTRLTVL.

The genes are TRBV7-3 and TRBJ2-1; possibly TRBD1 for D (6 bases). The germline V gene has CDR1 SGHTA and CDR2 FQGTGA. This CDR3 has 16 residues. Trimming left V 4 bases short and J 0 bases short, with 13 bases between. CDR3 amino acids: CASSWPGQTSYNEQFF. CDR3 coding DNA: TGTGCCAGCAGCTGGCCCGGACAGACCTCCTACAATGAGCAGTTCTTC. The whole variable domain, remainder taken from reference TRBV7-3 and TRBJ2-1, is GAGVSQTPSNKVTEKGKYVELRCDPISGHTALYWYRQSLGQGPEFLIYFQGTGAADDSGLPNDRFFAVRPEGSVSTLKIQRTERGDSAVYLCASSWPGQTSYNEQFFGPGTRLTVL.